A selection of T cell receptor beta chains follows, all from one sample in a study of Graves' ophthalmopathy and Graves' hyperthyroidism. TCRdb recomputed calls from the multiplex PCR reads with MiXCR, one row per CDR3 protein. The top ten clones hold around 1.6% of a sample with about 400,000 distinct CDR3 sequences, around 17% of them seen once. The source material was peripheral blood. Every receptor here comes from a young woman with Graves' ophthalmopathy. Both conserved end residues are trimmed from each CDR3.

j_call: TRBJ1-3; v_call: TRBV20-1; cdr3_aa: SAPTGTSGNTIY
j_call: TRBJ1-1; v_call: TRBV7-2; cdr3_aa: ASTHRTGDEAF
j_call: TRBJ1-2; v_call: TRBV12-5; cdr3_aa: ASGLGGMDYT
j_call: TRBJ2-5; v_call: TRBV27; cdr3_aa: ASSFPGEETQY
j_call: TRBJ2-7; v_call: TRBV12-3/TRBV12-4; cdr3_aa: ASRGATYEQY
j_call: TRBJ1-2; v_call: TRBV7-2; cdr3_aa: ASSFDRVGGYT
j_call: TRBJ2-2; v_call: TRBV12-3/TRBV12-4; cdr3_aa: ASSPGRLNTGELF
j_call: TRBJ1-5; v_call: TRBV30; cdr3_aa: AWSVSGGPQH
j_call: TRBJ1-5; v_call: TRBV20-1; cdr3_aa: SAVGGNQPQH
j_call: TRBJ1-1; v_call: TRBV7-9; cdr3_aa: ASSLVSGWGTEAF
j_call: TRBJ2-4; v_call: TRBV28; cdr3_aa: ASSGDPSGGIQY
j_call: TRBJ1-5; v_call: TRBV11-2; cdr3_aa: ASSLDLTAPQH
j_call: TRBJ2-2; v_call: TRBV2; cdr3_aa: ASSVRTANTGELF
j_call: TRBJ2-7; v_call: TRBV12-3/TRBV12-4; cdr3_aa: ASTLDREPYEQY
j_call: TRBJ1-5; v_call: TRBV12-5; cdr3_aa: ASECRPYSNQPQH
j_call: TRBJ1-2; v_call: TRBV6-1; cdr3_aa: ASSRTGDDYGYT
j_call: TRBJ1-1; v_call: TRBV6-2/TRBV6-3; cdr3_aa: ASSETEHTEAF
j_call: TRBJ1-6; v_call: TRBV14; cdr3_aa: ASSPLAGAGNSPLH
j_call: TRBJ1-2; v_call: TRBV11-2; cdr3_aa: ASSDPGQGPSNYGYT
j_call: TRBJ2-7; v_call: TRBV12-3/TRBV12-4; cdr3_aa: ASSLSRSSYEQY
j_call: TRBJ1-5; v_call: TRBV6-1; cdr3_aa: ASSERKALRNQPQH
j_call: TRBJ2-5; v_call: TRBV20-1; cdr3_aa: SARGIASPQY
j_call: TRBJ1-1; v_call: TRBV6-2/TRBV6-3; cdr3_aa: ASSYGTGRGSTEAF
j_call: TRBJ2-7; v_call: TRBV5-1; cdr3_aa: ASRLWVGQGEQY
j_call: TRBJ2-5; v_call: TRBV11-2; cdr3_aa: ASRPLGAGQETQY
j_call: TRBJ2-7; v_call: TRBV12-3/TRBV12-4; cdr3_aa: ASSFAGYSSYEQY
j_call: TRBJ2-7; v_call: TRBV11-1; cdr3_aa: ASSSSFPGTGSYEQY
j_call: TRBJ1-1; v_call: TRBV13; cdr3_aa: ASSTTGQGSAYTEAF
j_call: TRBJ1-1; v_call: TRBV6-2/TRBV6-3; cdr3_aa: AFDKGANTEAF
j_call: TRBJ1-3; v_call: TRBV13; cdr3_aa: ASSTRQGVGNTIY
j_call: TRBJ2-5; v_call: TRBV20-1; cdr3_aa: SASDDQETQY
j_call: TRBJ1-1; v_call: TRBV30; cdr3_aa: ACPPGQRTEAF
j_call: TRBJ2-4; v_call: TRBV7-2; cdr3_aa: ASSFGVSLAKNIQY
j_call: TRBJ1-1; v_call: TRBV7-3; cdr3_aa: ASSSHLREAF
j_call: TRBJ1-1; v_call: TRBV6-1; cdr3_aa: ASRNAQGSEAF
j_call: TRBJ2-5; v_call: TRBV7-8; cdr3_aa: ASSSVARGPQTQY
j_call: TRBJ2-6; v_call: TRBV28; cdr3_aa: ASSSLPVADHFSGANVLT
j_call: TRBJ2-2; v_call: TRBV19; cdr3_aa: ASSKPWTSGHYTGELF
j_call: TRBJ2-5; v_call: TRBV7-2; cdr3_aa: ASSYGQGPQY
j_call: TRBJ2-2; v_call: TRBV9; cdr3_aa: ASSEKTANTGELF
j_call: TRBJ1-1; v_call: TRBV19; cdr3_aa: ASSHDSYTEAF
j_call: TRBJ2-7; v_call: TRBV15; cdr3_aa: ATSRGRELSYEQY
j_call: TRBJ1-1; v_call: TRBV12-3/TRBV12-4; cdr3_aa: ASSTTGLTEAF
j_call: TRBJ2-2; v_call: TRBV7-8; cdr3_aa: ASSLAGPGELF
j_call: TRBJ2-7; v_call: TRBV24-1; cdr3_aa: ATSDPSRTGSEQY
j_call: TRBJ1-2; v_call: TRBV15; cdr3_aa: ATSIGSYYGYT
j_call: TRBJ2-4; v_call: TRBV5-1; cdr3_aa: ASSLASGSRGAGLAKNIQY
j_call: TRBJ2-7; v_call: TRBV7-9; cdr3_aa: ASSWGRLTSFSSYEQY
j_call: TRBJ1-1; v_call: TRBV6-1; cdr3_aa: ASSESRFGAF
j_call: TRBJ2-4; v_call: TRBV9; cdr3_aa: ASSVGQGVAKNIQY
j_call: TRBJ1-1; v_call: TRBV29-1; cdr3_aa: SVATNDRAEAF
j_call: TRBJ2-7; v_call: TRBV19; cdr3_aa: ASSIRGVRELHEQY
j_call: TRBJ2-2; v_call: TRBV12-3/TRBV12-4; cdr3_aa: ASTTTRLAGVGTGELF
j_call: TRBJ2-7; v_call: TRBV28; cdr3_aa: ASTQTGFMDEQY
j_call: TRBJ2-5; v_call: TRBV30; cdr3_aa: AWSGFWQGETQY